Shown below are 18 T cell receptor beta chains from a single sample sequenced in a study of response to subunit inactivated influenza vaccine. MiXCR, applied by TCRdb to the RT-PCR reads, yields one record per CDR3 protein. The table records around 760,000 distinct CDR3 sequences, approximately 15% of them present only once. The sequencing used PBMCs from blood, collected roughly 2 weeks before vaccination. These receptors came from a man in his forties or fifties who received an inactivated influenza vaccine.

This clonotype was picked up many times. V and J are TRBV7-2 and TRBJ1-1; a possible D gene is TRBD1 (6 bases). Per germline, CDR1 SGHTA and CDR2 FQGNSA. CDR3 size: 15 residues. V shed 1 base and J shed 0 bases, with 9 bases lying between them. CDR3 region: CASSLGGAMNTEAFF. CDR3 DNA: TGTGCCAGCAGCTTAGGGGGGGCAATGAACACTGAAGCTTTCTTT.

This clonotype has more than one count but fewer than ten. V and J are TRBV4-3 and TRBJ2-5; no clear D gene. The CDR3 is 14 amino acids. Germline CDR1 is LGHNA and CDR2 is YSLEER. V was trimmed by 0 bases and J by 5 bases, leaving 10 bases between them. The CDR3, as DNA: TGCGCCAGCAGCCAAGATATAAGTACGGAGACCCAGTACTTC. Its protein is CASSQDISTETQYF.

This clonotype has just a few counts. The chain employs TRBV10-2 and TRBJ2-1; TRBD2 agrees at 10 bases. Germline CDR1 reads WSHSY; CDR2 reads SAAADI. The CDR3 consists of 15 residues. V dropped 0 bases and J dropped 7; count of bases not matched to a gene: 3. The CDR3, as DNA: TGCGCCAGCAGTGAGTCACTAGCGGGGCCAAATGAGCAGTTCTTC. Its translation is CASSESLAGPNEQFF.

This clonotype was seen only a few times. This chain uses TRBV7-8 with TRBJ1-3; D possibly corresponds to TRBD1 (5 bases). Germline loops: CDR1 SGHVS, CDR2 FQNEAQ. This CDR3 has 18 amino acids. Deletions cut 2 bases from V and 0 bases from J, with 17 bases between. CDR3 protein: CASSLLQDTFVSGNTIYF. CDR3 DNA sequence: TGTGCCAGCAGCTTATTACAGGACACCTTTGTCTCTGGAAACACCATATATTTT. Full variable domain (missing parts from reference TRBV7-8 and TRBJ1-3): GAGVSQSPRYKVAKRGQDVALRCDPISGHVSLFWYQQALGQGPEFLTYFQNEAQLDKSGLPSDRFFAERPEGSVSTLKIQRTQQEDSAVYLCASSLLQDTFVSGNTIYFGEGSWLTVV.

For this clonotype: At one boundary the junction diverges from the germline segment, which might be a read error. The chain combines TRBV7-8 with TRBJ2-2; the D is unclear. The CDR3 extends over 16 amino acids. CDR1 is SGHVS and CDR2 is FQNEAQ in the germline V gene. The CDR3: CASILGGRSNTGELFF. In DNA, the CDR3 is TGTGCCAGCATCTTAGGCGGACGGTCGAACACCGGGGAGCTGTTTTTT.

The rearrangement uses TRBV20-1 and TRBJ2-1; 10 nucleotides line up with TRBD2. J was trimmed by 8 bases and V by 1 base; bases with no gene match: 14. The CDR3 length is 17 residues. The germline V gene has CDR1 DFQATT and CDR2 SNEGSKA (reference sequence). The CDR3 DNA is TGCAGTGCTAGAGGATTGAATCTAGCGGGGGTCATGTATGAGCAGTTCTTC. This gives the protein CSARGLNLAGVMYEQFF.

The gene calls are TRBV11-2 and TRBJ2-2; the D is unclear. The CDR3 covers 14 residues. The V gene lost 4 bases and the J gene lost 9 bases, with 15 bases spanning the gap. Germline CDR1 reads SGHAT; CDR2 reads FQNNGV. CDR3 region: CASSSPRDPRELFF. CDR3 nucleotide sequence: TGTGCCAGCAGCTCCCCTCGTGACCCCCGGGAGCTGTTTTTT.

This clonotype was observed many times. V gene TRBV20-1 combines with J gene TRBJ1-1; no reliable D call. In germline, CDR1 is DFQATT, CDR2 SNEGSKA (reference sequence). The CDR3 is 14 residues long. With 0 bases removed from V and 3 bases from J, the gap between germline ends came to 11 bases. CDR3 protein: CSARDWLGYTEAFF. DNA for the CDR3: TGCAGTGCTAGAGATTGGTTAGGTTACACTGAAGCTTTCTTT.

A few counts support this clonotype. The chain couples TRBV20-1 to TRBJ2-1; 9 nucleotides align to TRBD2. The CDR3 runs to 14 residues. CDR1 and CDR2 (germline): DFQATT, SNEGSKA (reference sequence). Trimming cost V 3 bases and J 2 bases; bases outside gene matches: 2. The DNA for the CDR3 is TGCAGTGCTAGTAGCGGGAGCACCTACAATGAGCAGTTCTTC. Translated: CSASSGSTYNEQFF.

In its sample, this clonotype was seen a few times. The V and J genes are TRBV4-2 and TRBJ2-7; D unresolved. The length of the CDR3 is 16 residues. The germline V gene encodes CDR1 LGHNA and CDR2 YNFKEQ. Trimming took 1 base from V and 1 from J, leaving 14 bases between them. The CDR3 protein is CASSQGELGRSYEQYF. The CDR3 region has the DNA TGTGCCAGCAGCCAAGGAGAGTTAGGCAGATCCTACGAGCAGTACTTC.

This chain connects TRBV13 to TRBJ2-5, with 10 bases matching TRBD2. This CDR3 contains 16 residues. CDR1 is PRHDT and CDR2 is FYEKMQ in the germline V gene (reference sequence). J lost 5 bases, V lost 4 bases, and 10 bases had no gene match. CDR3 coding DNA: TGTGCCAGCAGCTCCGTCGAAGCGGGGGGGCAGGAGACCCAGTACTTC. It translates to CASSSVEAGGQETQYF. The variable domain in full, completed from reference TRBV13 and TRBJ2-5, reads AAGVIQSPRHLIKEKRETATLKCYPIPRHDTVYWYQQGPGQDPQFLISFYEKMQSDKGSIPDRFSAQQFSDYHSELNMSSLELGDSALYFCASSSVEAGGQETQYFGPGTRLLVL.

This sequence joins TRBV20-1 and TRBJ2-1; TRBD2 matches at 9 bases. With 6 bases clipped from V and 8 bases from J, the junction kept 8 bases outside the gene matches. CDR1 and CDR2 (germline): DFQATT, SNEGSKA (reference sequence). This CDR3 is 13 amino acids long. CDR3 protein: CSAIAGASDEQFF. CDR3 nucleotides: TGCAGTGCGATAGCGGGAGCCAGCGATGAGCAGTTCTTC.

This clonotype was seen a few times. V and J are TRBV5-5 and TRBJ2-7; D assignment may be TRBD1 or TRBD2 (6 bases each). Deletions cut 0 bases from V and 5 bases from J, with 15 bases between. The CDR3 spans 15 residues. Germline-derived CDR1 and CDR2 are SGHKS and YYEKEE (reference sequence). CDR3 loop: CASSLVRGPPHEQYF. Here the CDR3 DNA reads TGTGCCAGCAGCTTGGTCCGGGGGCCCCCCCACGAGCAGTACTTC.

This clonotype was found a few times. J is TRBJ1-1 and V is TRBV6-5; no definite D call. This CDR3 has 15 amino acids. V lost 0 bases, J lost 7 bases, and 15 bases lay in between. Germline lookup yields CDR1 MNHEY and CDR2 SVGAGI. CDR3: CASSYSLGPVVEAFF. The CDR3, as DNA: TGTGCCAGCAGTTACTCGTTAGGGCCAGTCGTTGAAGCTTTCTTT.

This clonotype appeared a few times. The chain uses TRBV12-3 or TRBV12-4 and TRBJ2-2; D remains unclear. V dropped 3 bases and J dropped 5 bases, with 10 bases sitting between them. CDR3 length: 14 amino acids. This CDR3 reads CASSLLEITGELFF. The CDR3 DNA reads TGTGCCAGCAGTTTGCTCGAGATAACCGGGGAGCTGTTTTTT.

This clonotype was detected many times. The gene calls are TRBV12-3 or TRBV12-4 and TRBJ1-5, with 9 bases lining up with TRBD1. The CDR3 runs 14 residues. Trimming removed 6 bases from V and 8 bases from J; junction bases left unmatched: 8. The CDR3 protein is CASRTGTGMEPQHF. CDR3 coding DNA: TGTGCCAGCAGGACCGGGACAGGGATGGAGCCCCAGCATTTT.

In this sample, this clonotype turned up a few times. The rearrangement joins TRBV10-3 to TRBJ2-7; D unresolved. The V and J ends lost 2 bases and 3 bases respectively, with 11 bases between them. The length of the CDR3 is 14 residues. Per germline, CDR1 ENHRY and CDR2 SYGVKD. In DNA, the CDR3 is TGTGCCATCAGTGAGGGCTCCTTGAGCTACGAGCAGTACTTC. Amino acid sequence: CAISEGSLSYEQYF.

This clonotype occurred a few times. This chain links TRBV4-2 with TRBJ2-6; 7 positions agree with TRBD1. The germline V gene has CDR1 LGHNA and CDR2 YNFKEQ. The CDR3 spans 17 residues. J lost 0 bases, V lost 4 bases, and 6 bases had no gene match. CDR3 region: CASSRGDSLSGANVLTF. The CDR3 nucleotides read TGTGCCAGCAGCCGTGGGGACAGCCTCTCTGGGGCCAACGTCCTGACTTTC.